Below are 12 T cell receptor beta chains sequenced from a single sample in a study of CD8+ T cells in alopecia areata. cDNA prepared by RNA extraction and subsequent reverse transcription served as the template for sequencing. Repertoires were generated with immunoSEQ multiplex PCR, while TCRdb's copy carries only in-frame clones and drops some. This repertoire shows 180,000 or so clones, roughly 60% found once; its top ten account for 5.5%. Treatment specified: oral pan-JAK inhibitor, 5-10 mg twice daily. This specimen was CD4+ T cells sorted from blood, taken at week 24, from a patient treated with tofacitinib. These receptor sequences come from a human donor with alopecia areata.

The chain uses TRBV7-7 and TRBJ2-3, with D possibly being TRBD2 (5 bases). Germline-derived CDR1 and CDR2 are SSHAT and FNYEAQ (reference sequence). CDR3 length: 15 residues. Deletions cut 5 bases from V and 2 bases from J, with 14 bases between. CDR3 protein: CASSPDGVSTDTQYF. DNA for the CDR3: TGTGCCAGCAGCCCCGACGGGGTTTCCACAGATACGCAGTATTTT.

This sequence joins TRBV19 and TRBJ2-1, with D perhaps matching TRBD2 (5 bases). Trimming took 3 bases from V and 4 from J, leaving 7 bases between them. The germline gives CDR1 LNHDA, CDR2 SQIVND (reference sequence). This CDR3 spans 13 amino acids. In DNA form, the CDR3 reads TGTGCCAGTAGTATTCGGGGTTACAATGAGCAGTTCTTC. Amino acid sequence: CASSIRGYNEQFF.

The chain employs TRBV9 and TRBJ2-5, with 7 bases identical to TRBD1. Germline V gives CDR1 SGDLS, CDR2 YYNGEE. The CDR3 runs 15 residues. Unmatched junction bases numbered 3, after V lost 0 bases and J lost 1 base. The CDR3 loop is CASSVDRGAQETQYF. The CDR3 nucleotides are TGTGCCAGCAGCGTAGACAGGGGAGCCCAAGAGACCCAGTACTTC. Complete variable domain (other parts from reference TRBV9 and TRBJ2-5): DSGVTQTPKHLITATGQRVTLRCSPRSGDLSVYWYQQSLDQGLQFLIQYYNGEERAKGNILERFSAQQFPDLHSELNLSSLELGDSALYFCASSVDRGAQETQYFGPGTRLLVL.

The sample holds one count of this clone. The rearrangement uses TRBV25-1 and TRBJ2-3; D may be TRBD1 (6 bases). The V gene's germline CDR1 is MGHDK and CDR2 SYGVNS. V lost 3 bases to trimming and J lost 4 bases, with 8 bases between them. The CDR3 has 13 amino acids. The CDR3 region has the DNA TGTGCCAGCAGTGACCAGGGGCCAGATACGCAGTATTTT. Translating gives CASSDQGPDTQYF.

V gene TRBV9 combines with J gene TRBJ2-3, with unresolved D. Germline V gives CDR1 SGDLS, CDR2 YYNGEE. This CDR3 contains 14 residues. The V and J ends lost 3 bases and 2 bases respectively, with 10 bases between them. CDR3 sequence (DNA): TGTGCCAGCAGCGGCTTAAGGACCACAGATACGCAGTATTTT. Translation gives CASSGLRTTDTQYF.

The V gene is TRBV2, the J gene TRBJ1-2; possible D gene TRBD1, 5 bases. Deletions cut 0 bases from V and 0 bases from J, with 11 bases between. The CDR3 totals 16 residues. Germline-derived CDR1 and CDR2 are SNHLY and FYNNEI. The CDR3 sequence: CASSEAEGLTNYGYTF. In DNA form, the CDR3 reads TGTGCCAGCAGTGAAGCTGAGGGACTCACTAACTATGGCTACACCTTC.

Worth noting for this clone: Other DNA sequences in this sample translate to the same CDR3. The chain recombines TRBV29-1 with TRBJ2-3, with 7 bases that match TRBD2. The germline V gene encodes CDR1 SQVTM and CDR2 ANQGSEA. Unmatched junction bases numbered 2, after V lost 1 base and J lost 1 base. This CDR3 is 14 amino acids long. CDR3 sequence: CSVEGSGGTDTQYF. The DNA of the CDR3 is TGCAGCGTTGAAGGCAGCGGGGGCACAGATACGCAGTATTTT.

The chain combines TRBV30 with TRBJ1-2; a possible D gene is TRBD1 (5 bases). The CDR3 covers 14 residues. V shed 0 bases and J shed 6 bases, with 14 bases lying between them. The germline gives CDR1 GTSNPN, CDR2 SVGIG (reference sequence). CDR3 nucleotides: TGTGCCTGGAGTGTCAACCGGGGGAGGCATGGCTACACCTTC. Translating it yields CAWSVNRGRHGYTF.

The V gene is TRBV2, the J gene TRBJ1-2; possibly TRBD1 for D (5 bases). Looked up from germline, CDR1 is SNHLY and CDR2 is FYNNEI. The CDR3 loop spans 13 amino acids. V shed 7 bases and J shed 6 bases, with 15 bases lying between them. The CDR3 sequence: CASNRRGGDGYTF. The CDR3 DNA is TGTGCCAGCAACAGAAGGGGAGGGGATGGCTACACCTTC.

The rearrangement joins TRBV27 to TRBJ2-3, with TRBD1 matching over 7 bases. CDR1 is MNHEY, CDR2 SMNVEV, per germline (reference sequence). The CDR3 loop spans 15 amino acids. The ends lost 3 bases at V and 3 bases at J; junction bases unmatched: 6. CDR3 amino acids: CASSFRQGETDTQYF. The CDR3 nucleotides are TGTGCCAGCAGTTTCCGACAGGGTGAGACAGATACGCAGTATTTT.

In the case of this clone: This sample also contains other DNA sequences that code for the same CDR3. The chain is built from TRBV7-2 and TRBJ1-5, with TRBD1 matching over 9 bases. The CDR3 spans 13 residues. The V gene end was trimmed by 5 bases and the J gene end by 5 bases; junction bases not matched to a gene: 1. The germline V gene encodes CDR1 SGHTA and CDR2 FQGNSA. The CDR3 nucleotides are TGTGCCAGCAGCCGGACAGGGGATCAGCCCCAGCATTTT. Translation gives CASSRTGDQPQHF.

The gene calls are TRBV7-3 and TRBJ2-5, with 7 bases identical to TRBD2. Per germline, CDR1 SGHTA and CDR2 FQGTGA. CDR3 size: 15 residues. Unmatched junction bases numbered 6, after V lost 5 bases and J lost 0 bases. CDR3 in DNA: TGTGCCAGCAGCACTAATAGCGGGTACCAAGAGACCCAGTACTTC. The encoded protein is CASSTNSGYQETQYF.